Listed below are T cell receptor beta chains from one sample, sequenced in a study of identical twins. Each CDR3 protein gets one entry after TCRdb re-called the 5' RACE reads with MiXCR. The sample holds around 490,000 distinct CDR3 sequences, roughly an eighth seen once. These data also formed part of another study, on yellow fever vaccine responses in identical twins.

The sample comprised CD4+ T cells sorted from blood. The receptors derive from a woman under 30 in good health. The CDR3 runs from the conserved cysteine through the conserved F or W. Each record gives: D gene, V gene, J gene, clone size, CDR3 length, CDR3 protein, CDR3 DNA. D genes are given only for firm matches. Clone size is not always given. Where it is, it says once, few, many or a class for expanded clones.

NA,TRBV24-1,TRBJ2-2,NA,17,CATSDPRVTAISGELFF,TGTGCCACCAGTGATCCCCGAGTGACAGCCATATCCGGAGAGCTGTTTTTT
NA,TRBV15,TRBJ2-2,many,16,CATSRDRRVRTGELFF,TGTGCCACCAGCAGAGATCGGCGGGTCCGCACCGGGGAGCTGTTTTTT
TRBD1,TRBV29-1,TRBJ2-3,NA,18,CSVESRGGRTGSLDTQYF,TGCAGCGTTGAAAGTCGTGGGGGCAGGACAGGGTCTTTGGATACGCAGTATTTT
NA,TRBV9,TRBJ2-7,many,15,CASSVGMAGVYEQYF,TGTGCCAGCAGCGTAGGAATGGCAGGGGTTTACGAGCAGTACTTC
TRBD2,TRBV4-2,TRBJ2-7,few,15,CASSQGGREGYEQYF,TGTGCCAGCAGCCAAGGAGGGCGGGAGGGTTACGAGCAGTACTTC
TRBD2,TRBV20-1,TRBJ2-2,few,16,CSARGAGRSNTGELFF,TGCAGTGCTAGAGGGGCCGGGAGGTCAAACACCGGGGAGCTGTTTTTT
NA,TRBV10-3,TRBJ2-1,NA,15,CAISDVSSLGNEQFF,TGTGCCATCAGTGACGTCTCCTCGTTGGGCAATGAGCAGTTCTTC
NA,TRBV6-2/TRBV6-3,TRBJ2-7,few,15,CASSSPGRGHYEQYF,TGTGCCAGCAGTTCGCCGGGAAGGGGCCACTACGAGCAGTACTTC
NA,TRBV4-2,TRBJ2-5,many,12,CASSQPGETQYF,TGTGCCAGCAGCCAACCGGGGGAGACCCAGTACTTC
TRBD1,TRBV12-3/TRBV12-4,TRBJ2-7,few,14,CASRTDRRSYEQYF,TGTGCCAGCAGAACGGACAGGCGATCCTACGAGCAGTACTTC
TRBD1,TRBV5-1,TRBJ2-1,NA,17,CASSLSPGTGRYNEQFF,TGCGCCAGCAGCTTGTCCCCTGGGACAGGGCGCTACAATGAGCAGTTCTTC
NA,TRBV12-3/TRBV12-4,TRBJ2-3,many,13,CASSGGRGDTQYF,TGTGCCAGCAGCGGGGGGCGAGGGGATACGCAGTATTTT
TRBD1,TRBV20-1,TRBJ2-7,many,14,CSASPGTGAYEQYF,TGCAGTGCTAGCCCCGGGACAGGGGCCTACGAGCAGTACTTC
TRBD2,TRBV29-1,TRBJ2-3,few,14,CSVPTSGNTDTQYF,TGCAGCGTTCCAACTAGCGGGAACACAGATACGCAGTATTTT
NA,TRBV5-1,TRBJ2-5,NA,15,CASSLGRSGQETQYF,TGCGCCAGCAGCTTGGGCCGGAGCGGACAAGAGACCCAGTACTTC
NA,TRBV25-1,TRBJ1-4,few,15,CATETRDLNGRKLFF,TGTGCCACCGAAACCCGGGACCTCAATGGGAGAAAACTGTTTTTT
NA,TRBV7-2,TRBJ2-7,few,13,CASSLILGDEQYF,TGTGCCAGCAGCTTAATCCTCGGTGACGAGCAGTACTTC
NA,TRBV28,TRBJ2-7,many,12,CASSLWEDGQYF,TGTGCCAGCAGTTTATGGGAGGACGGGCAGTACTTC
TRBD1,TRBV11-2,TRBJ2-1,NA,16,CASRSLRDRGGNEQFF,TGTGCCAGCAGATCACTCCGGGACAGGGGCGGAAATGAGCAGTTCTTC
NA,TRBV5-1,TRBJ2-4,few,13,CASSPLTRDIQYF,TGCGCCAGCAGCCCCTTGACGAGAGACATTCAGTACTTC
NA,TRBV20-1,TRBJ2-7,NA,13,CSANPAATYEQYF,TGCAGTGCCAACCCGGCAGCAACCTACGAGCAGTACTTC
NA,TRBV7-2,TRBJ2-7,NA,12,CASSNGPYEQYF,TGTGCCAGCAGCAATGGACCCTACGAGCAGTACTTC
TRBD2,TRBV5-1,TRBJ2-1,few,15,CASSLQRGTYNEQFF,TGCGCCAGCAGCTTGCAGCGGGGAACCTACAATGAGCAGTTCTTC
NA,TRBV5-1,TRBJ1-6,few,13,CASSFGTNSPLHF,TGCGCCAGCAGCTTCGGGACGAATTCACCCCTCCACTTT
NA,TRBV6-2/TRBV6-3,TRBJ1-5,few,12,CASKASNQPQHF,TGTGCCAGCAAGGCTAGCAATCAGCCCCAGCATTTT
NA,TRBV7-2,TRBJ2-5,NA,14,CASSLAIGEQTQYF,TGTGCCAGCAGCTTAGCGATTGGTGAACAGACCCAGTACTTC